The rows below give T cell receptor beta chains drawn from one sample of a study of T cells after posttransplantation cyclophosphamide. The repertoire was sequenced with immunoSEQ multiplex PCR; TCRdb's copy has only in-frame clones and lacks some. This sample carries around 23,000 clones, approximately 98% of them seen once, and the ten largest clones take roughly 0.12%. Specimen: naive CD8+ T cells sorted from PBMCs. The receptors shown here come from a man aged 35 to 55 in good health, CMV-negative, and a related stem cell transplant donor. CDR3s leave out the opening cysteine and the closing phenylalanine or tryptophan.

V gene: TRBV4-1; J gene: TRBJ2-1; CDR3 protein: ASSLSRQDEQF
V gene: TRBV5-1; J gene: TRBJ1-1; CDR3 protein: ASSLDGQGTEAF
V gene: TRBV27; J gene: TRBJ1-5; CDR3 protein: ASSPVGAGQPQH
V gene: TRBV27; J gene: -; CDR3 protein: ASSRGSHEQY
V gene: TRBV4-1; J gene: TRBJ2-1; CDR3 protein: ASSPKGLAGGSPYNEQF
V gene: TRBV5-1; J gene: TRBJ2-7; CDR3 protein: ASSSLAGTLYEQY
V gene: TRBV7-3; J gene: TRBJ2-1; CDR3 protein: ASRGDSNEQF
V gene: TRBV7-8; J gene: TRBJ2-1; CDR3 protein: ASSLGGTGAYNEQF
V gene: TRBV2; J gene: TRBJ2-7; CDR3 protein: ASSAAGEQY
V gene: TRBV19; J gene: TRBJ1-4; CDR3 protein: ASSMGLTGVRNEKLF
V gene: TRBV27; J gene: TRBJ2-2; CDR3 protein: ASSSGLRTGELF
V gene: TRBV9; J gene: TRBJ1-5; CDR3 protein: ASSARGLANQPQH
V gene: TRBV6-5; J gene: TRBJ2-7; CDR3 protein: ASSYSSGEQY
V gene: TRBV5-1; J gene: TRBJ1-1; CDR3 protein: ASSPSVDTEAF
V gene: TRBV28; J gene: TRBJ2-7; CDR3 protein: ASSSSHGTLSYEQY
V gene: TRBV10-3; J gene: TRBJ2-1; CDR3 protein: AISSRDSTYNEQF
V gene: TRBV5-6; J gene: TRBJ1-5; CDR3 protein: ASSFRVDQPQH
V gene: TRBV6-5; J gene: TRBJ2-1; CDR3 protein: ASSPPGTGGDEQF
V gene: TRBV21-1; J gene: TRBJ2-1; CDR3 protein: ACACLAGENEQF
V gene: TRBV2; J gene: TRBJ2-1; CDR3 protein: ASSEALRTSGSNEQF
V gene: TRBV27; J gene: TRBJ2-1; CDR3 protein: ASSSGTNSYNEQF
V gene: TRBV4-1; J gene: TRBJ2-7; CDR3 protein: ASSLGRSGAREQY
V gene: TRBV9; J gene: TRBJ2-1; CDR3 protein: ASQAPGEAAVQF
V gene: TRBV27; J gene: TRBJ1-4; CDR3 protein: ASSFTQGAAEKLF
V gene: TRBV28; J gene: TRBJ1-5; CDR3 protein: ASSPGWGDQPQH
V gene: TRBV4-1; J gene: TRBJ2-7; CDR3 protein: ASSQGLVGDKDEQY
V gene: TRBV6-1; J gene: TRBJ2-7; CDR3 protein: ASTKEERGDYEQY
V gene: TRBV7-2; J gene: TRBJ2-1; CDR3 protein: ASSPYPNNEQF
V gene: TRBV30; J gene: TRBJ2-2; CDR3 protein: AWTSGNTGELF
V gene: TRBV4-3; J gene: TRBJ2-3; CDR3 protein: ASSRTGPDTQY
V gene: TRBV19; J gene: TRBJ1-2; CDR3 protein: ASSIEWTGPYGYT
V gene: TRBV19; J gene: TRBJ2-1; CDR3 protein: ASRRIVAGVLNEQF
V gene: TRBV7-3; J gene: TRBJ2-3; CDR3 protein: ASSLSGGTDTQY
V gene: TRBV6-5; J gene: TRBJ2-2; CDR3 protein: ASRTGVTGELF
V gene: TRBV30; J gene: TRBJ2-3; CDR3 protein: AWSGEGTDTQY
V gene: TRBV29-1; J gene: TRBJ1-3; CDR3 protein: SVVDSESGNTIY
V gene: TRBV28; J gene: TRBJ2-1; CDR3 protein: ASSSLDRGLYNEQF
V gene: TRBV7-9; J gene: TRBJ2-7; CDR3 protein: ASSARDSYEQY
V gene: TRBV6-5; J gene: TRBJ2-7; CDR3 protein: ATLAANYEQY
V gene: TRBV29-1; J gene: TRBJ2-7; CDR3 protein: SVWDRGYSYEQY
V gene: TRBV11-2; J gene: TRBJ2-3; CDR3 protein: ASSPHLCGRETDTQY
V gene: TRBV6-1; J gene: TRBJ2-7; CDR3 protein: ASSDGVGVSSYEQY
V gene: TRBV30; J gene: TRBJ2-2; CDR3 protein: AWSKSSGAGELF
V gene: TRBV9; J gene: TRBJ2-2; CDR3 protein: ASSAGLAGVAGELF
V gene: TRBV4-3; J gene: TRBJ2-2; CDR3 protein: ASSQAVFRDRGFNGELF
V gene: TRBV7-9; J gene: TRBJ2-7; CDR3 protein: ASSSGQAISYEQY
V gene: TRBV27; J gene: TRBJ2-1; CDR3 protein: ASSLSETGAYNEQF
V gene: TRBV30; J gene: TRBJ2-1; CDR3 protein: AWSVGVAQNNEQF
V gene: TRBV30; J gene: TRBJ2-1; CDR3 protein: AWKTGVYNEQF
V gene: TRBV9; J gene: TRBJ2-1; CDR3 protein: ASSVDGASSYNEQF